These 21 T cell receptor beta chains came from one sample sequenced in a study of cytomegalovirus exposure and HLA in healthy donors. Repertoires were generated with immunoSEQ multiplex PCR, while TCRdb's copy carries only in-frame clones and drops some. The data contain about 130,000 clones, around 94% of them singletons. Source material: PBMCs. The receptors were gathered from a woman between 18 and 29 years old in good health and CMV-seronegative.

V and J are TRBV10-3 and TRBJ2-7; the match to TRBD1 covers 7 bases. The ends lost 4 bases at V and 3 bases at J; junction bases unmatched: 15. The CDR3 loop spans 17 amino acids. Germline values: CDR1 ENHRY, CDR2 SYGVKD. This chain's CDR3 is CAISVTGEKARSYEQYF. The CDR3 bases are TGTGCCATCAGTGTAACAGGGGAGAAAGCCAGGAGCTACGAGCAGTACTTC.

In its sample, this clone was seen once. V is TRBV7-9 and J is TRBJ2-1; the match to TRBD1 covers 7 bases. CDR3 length equals 16 residues. The V gene end was trimmed by 5 bases and the J gene end by 7 bases; junction bases not matched to a gene: 14. In germline, CDR1 is SEHNR, CDR2 FQNEAQ (reference sequence). DNA for the CDR3: TGTGCCAGCAGCACAATCAAAGGGGGCTTGGGGAATGAGCAGTTCTTC. This translates into CASSTIKGGLGNEQFF.

The V gene is TRBV6-5, the J gene TRBJ1-4; D not resolved. The CDR3 runs to 13 residues. V was clipped by 8 bases and J by 10 bases, with 17 bases between them. CDR1 is MNHEY, CDR2 SVGAGI, per germline. The CDR3 DNA reads TGTGCCAGCCCCCCCCTGGGTTCAGGAAAACTGTTTTTT. It yields the protein CASPPLGSGKLFF.

The rearrangement links TRBV19 to TRBJ1-2; no reliable D call. The V gene's germline CDR1 is LNHDA and CDR2 SQIVND (reference sequence). V was clipped by 3 bases and J by 6 bases, with 17 bases between them. The CDR3 totals 15 residues. The CDR3 DNA reads as TGTGCCAGTAGTATGACGGTGTCCGGGTCGGATGGCTACACCTTC. Encoded protein: CASSMTVSGSDGYTF.

This clone is a singleton in its sample. The rearrangement joins TRBV11-2 to TRBJ2-5; D is undetermined. With 1 base removed from V and 5 bases from J, the gap between germline ends came to 11 bases. Germline CDR1 reads SGHAT; CDR2 reads FQNNGV. This CDR3 spans 14 amino acids. The CDR3 loop reads CASSLVQSWETQYF. CDR3 bases: TGTGCCAGCAGCTTAGTCCAGTCCTGGGAGACCCAGTACTTC.

The rearrangement links TRBV5-1 to TRBJ2-3; 7 bases align to TRBD1. CDR1 is SGHRS, CDR2 YFSETQ, per germline. The CDR3 has 13 residues. The V gene end was trimmed by 3 bases and the J gene end by 4 bases; junction bases not matched to a gene: 2. CDR3: CASSSQGADTQYF. CDR3 bases: TGCGCCAGCAGCTCCCAGGGGGCAGATACGCAGTATTTT.

This sequence joins TRBV2 and TRBJ2-3; the D is unclear. The CDR3 extends over 14 amino acids. The V gene lost 10 bases and the J gene lost 0 bases, with 14 bases spanning the gap. In germline, CDR1 is SNHLY, CDR2 FYNNEI. The CDR3 nucleotides are TGTGCCACCGGGTTGGGTGGAAGCACAGATACGCAGTATTTT. Protein: CATGLGGSTDTQYF.

The chain couples TRBV5-1 to TRBJ2-7; D might be TRBD2 (5 bases). This CDR3 is built from 15 residues. V lost 3 bases to trimming and J lost 6 bases, with 19 bases between them. Germline loops: CDR1 SGHRS, CDR2 YFSETQ. The DNA for the CDR3 is TGCGCCAGCAGCTCTTGGTTGGGATCTGGGAGCGAGCAGTACTTC. It translates to CASSSWLGSGSEQYF.

The chain's CDR3 is CAGEQSGLGESIYF. The CDR3 nucleotides read TGTGCCGGAGAGCAATCAGGGCTCGGAGAGTCCATATATTTT. This chain links TRBV2 with TRBJ1-3, with D tentatively TRBD1 (5 bases). The CDR3 consists of 14 residues. Trimming removed 11 bases from V and 11 bases from J, with 25 bases in between. Germline CDR1 SNHLY, CDR2 FYNNEI.

CDR3 amino acids: CATAIAAGGANVLTF. In nucleotides, the CDR3 is TGTGCCACCGCGATTGCGGCGGGCGGGGCCAACGTCCTGACTTTC. The chain carries TRBV6-5 and TRBJ2-6; TRBD2 might be the D (5 bases). The ends were cut back, 10 bases at V and 4 bases at J, with 17 bases in the middle. CDR3 length equals 15 residues. CDR1 is MNHEY and CDR2 is SVGAGI in the germline V gene.

The count of this clone is one. This chain uses TRBV6-5 with TRBJ2-1; 9 bases are a match to TRBD2. The CDR3 has 16 amino acids. The trim removed 2 bases at V and 6 bases at J, leaving 8 bases unmatched. Germline values: CDR1 MNHEY, CDR2 SVGAGI. In DNA, the CDR3 is TGTGCCAGCAGTTACGTCCCCGCGGGAGGGCCCAATGAGCAGTTCTTC. Protein product: CASSYVPAGGPNEQFF.

The V gene is TRBV6-5, the J gene TRBJ1-4; 8 nucleotides align to TRBD1. The CDR3 contains 15 residues. The germline V gene encodes CDR1 MNHEY and CDR2 SVGAGI. Losses at the gene ends were 8 bases for V and 7 bases for J; bases not matched to a gene: 12. CDR3 amino acids: CASCSAGQGGEKLFF. The CDR3 DNA follows: TGTGCCAGCTGCTCTGCCGGACAGGGTGGTGAAAAACTGTTTTTT.

This chain joins TRBV10-3 and TRBJ1-6, with D maybe TRBD1 (6 bases). CDR1 is ENHRY and CDR2 is SYGVKD in the germline V gene. The V end lost 6 bases, the J end lost 7 bases, and 16 bases lay between the germline ends. The CDR3 runs to 15 residues. CDR3 in amino acids: CAISPTQGRNSPLHF. For the CDR3, the DNA is TGTGCCATCAGCCCAACACAGGGAAGGAATTCACCCCTCCACTTT.

The chain uses TRBV30 and TRBJ1-5; the D gene is possibly TRBD1 (6 bases). Trimming left V 5 bases short and J 6 bases short, with 17 bases between. CDR3 length equals 14 residues. CDR1 is GTSNPN, CDR2 SVGIG, per germline (reference sequence). The CDR3 nucleotides read TGTGCCTGGGCCCATGGGGGGGCAGGTCAGCCCCAGCATTTT. Translation: CAWAHGGAGQPQHF. Variable domain in full (rest from reference TRBV30 and TRBJ1-5): SQTIHQWPATLVQPVGSPLSLECTVEGTSNPNLYWYRQAAGRGLQLLFYSVGIGQISSEVPQNLSASRPQDRQFILSSKKLLLSDSGFYLCAWAHGGAGQPQHFGDGTRLSIL.

V usage is TRBV25-1 and J usage is TRBJ1-1, with no clear D. There are 17 residues in the CDR3. Germline lookup yields CDR1 MGHDK and CDR2 SYGVNS. Trimming removed 6 bases from V and 5 bases from J, with 25 bases in between. CDR3 in amino acids: CASSSTGRGWSKTEAFF. The CDR3 bases are TGTGCCAGCAGCTCCACCGGGAGAGGCTGGTCGAAGACTGAAGCTTTCTTT.

This chain links TRBV6-6 with TRBJ2-2; D call uncertain. The CDR3 runs to 14 residues. The V gene's germline CDR1 is MNHNY and CDR2 SVGAGI (reference sequence). V gave up 2 bases and J gave up 6 bases, with 10 bases separating them. Here the CDR3 reads CASSYPLEPGELFF. DNA for the CDR3: TGTGCCAGCAGTTACCCTCTCGAGCCCGGGGAGCTGTTTTTT.

The J gene is TRBJ2-7, the V gene TRBV5-5; the D gene is possibly TRBD1 (6 bases). Trimming took off 2 bases at V and 2 bases at J, with 8 bases between the two ends. The CDR3 loop spans 13 amino acids. Per germline, CDR1 SGHKS and CDR2 YYEKEE (reference sequence). The CDR3 bases are TGTGCCAGCAGCTTACAGGGCCCCTACGAGCAGTACTTC. Translating it yields CASSLQGPYEQYF.

V usage is TRBV5-1 and J usage is TRBJ1-1; 9 bases map to TRBD1. The CDR3 length is 14 residues. Trimming took 1 base from V and 5 from J; bases not matched to a gene: 3. Germline lookup yields CDR1 SGHRS and CDR2 YFSETQ. CDR3 sequence reads: CASSLSGQGTEAFF. Here the CDR3 DNA reads TGCGCCAGCAGCTTGTCGGGACAGGGAACTGAAGCTTTCTTT.

This clone was detected a few times. V usage is TRBV7-6 and J usage is TRBJ1-1, with a possible D match to TRBD1 (5 bases). V lost 5 bases, J lost 1 base, and 11 bases lay in between. Per germline, CDR1 SGHVS and CDR2 FNYEAQ. The CDR3 spans 14 residues. The CDR3 region is CASSRTTGNTEAFF. For the CDR3, the DNA is TGTGCCAGCAGCCGCACAACAGGGAACACTGAAGCTTTCTTT.

The V and J genes are TRBV7-9 and TRBJ2-2; D call uncertain. Between the trimmed V and J ends, which lost 5 bases and 0 bases, there was a span of 16 bases. The CDR3 totals 17 residues. From germline, CDR1 is SEHNR and CDR2 FQNEAQ (reference sequence). The CDR3 here is CASSPTWRGANTGELFF. The CDR3 nucleotides read TGTGCCAGCAGCCCAACCTGGAGAGGCGCGAACACCGGGGAGCTGTTTTTT.

The V gene is TRBV5-6, the J gene TRBJ2-1; D remains ambiguous. V was clipped by 4 bases and J by 3 bases, with 11 bases between them. The CDR3 sequence is 14 residues long. Germline assignment: CDR1 SGHDT and CDR2 YYEEEE. CDR3 protein: CASSRANHYNEQFF. The CDR3 DNA follows: TGTGCCAGCAGCCGCGCAAACCACTACAATGAGCAGTTCTTC. Together with reference TRBV5-6 and TRBJ2-1, the CDR3 gives the full variable domain: DAGVTQSPTHLIKTRGQQVTLRCSPKSGHDTVSWYQQALGQGPQFIFQYYEEEERQRGNFPDRFSGHQFPNYSSELNVNALLLGDSALYLCASSRANHYNEQFFGPGTRLTVL.